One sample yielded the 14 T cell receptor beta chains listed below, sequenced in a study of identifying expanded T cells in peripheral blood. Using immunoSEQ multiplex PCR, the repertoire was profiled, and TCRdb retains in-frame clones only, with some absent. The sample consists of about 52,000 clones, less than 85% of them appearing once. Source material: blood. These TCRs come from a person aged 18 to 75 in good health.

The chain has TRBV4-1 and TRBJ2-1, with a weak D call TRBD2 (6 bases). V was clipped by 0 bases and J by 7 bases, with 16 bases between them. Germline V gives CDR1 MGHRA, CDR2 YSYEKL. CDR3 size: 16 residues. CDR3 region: CASSQDPGARQNEQFF. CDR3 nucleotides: TGCGCCAGCAGCCAAGATCCGGGAGCGAGACAAAATGAGCAGTTCTTC.

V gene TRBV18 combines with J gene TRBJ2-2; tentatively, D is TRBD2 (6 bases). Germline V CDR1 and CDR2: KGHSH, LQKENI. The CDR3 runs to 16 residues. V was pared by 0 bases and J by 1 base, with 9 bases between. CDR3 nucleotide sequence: TGTGCCAGCTCACCACCGGCGCGGGAGAACACCGGGGAGCTGTTTTTT. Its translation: CASSPPARENTGELFF.

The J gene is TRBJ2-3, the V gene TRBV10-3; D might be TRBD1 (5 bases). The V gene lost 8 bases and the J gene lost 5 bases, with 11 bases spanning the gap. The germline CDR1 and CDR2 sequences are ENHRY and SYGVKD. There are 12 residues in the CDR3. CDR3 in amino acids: CAIGQGKDTQYF. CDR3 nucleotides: TGTGCCATCGGTCAGGGAAAAGATACGCAGTATTTT.

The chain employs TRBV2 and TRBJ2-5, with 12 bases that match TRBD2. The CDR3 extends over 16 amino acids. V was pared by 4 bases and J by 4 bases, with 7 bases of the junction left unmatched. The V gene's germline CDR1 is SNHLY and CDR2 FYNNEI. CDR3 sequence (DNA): TGTGCCAGCAGTGTCGGACTAGCGGGGTTAGTAGAGACCCAGTACTTC. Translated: CASSVGLAGLVETQYF.

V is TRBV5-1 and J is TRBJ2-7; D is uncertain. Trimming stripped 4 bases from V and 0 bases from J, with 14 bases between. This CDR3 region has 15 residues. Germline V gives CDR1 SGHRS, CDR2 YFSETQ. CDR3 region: CASSPSATSSYEQYF. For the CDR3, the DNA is TGCGCCAGCAGCCCGTCGGCGACATCCTCCTACGAGCAGTACTTC.

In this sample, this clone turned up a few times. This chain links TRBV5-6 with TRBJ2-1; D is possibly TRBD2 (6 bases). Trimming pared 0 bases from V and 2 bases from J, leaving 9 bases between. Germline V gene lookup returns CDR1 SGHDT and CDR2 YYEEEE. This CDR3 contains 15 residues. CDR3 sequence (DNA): TGTGCCAGCAGCTTGGGGGGGAGGCCCTACAATGAGCAGTTCTTC. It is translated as CASSLGGRPYNEQFF.

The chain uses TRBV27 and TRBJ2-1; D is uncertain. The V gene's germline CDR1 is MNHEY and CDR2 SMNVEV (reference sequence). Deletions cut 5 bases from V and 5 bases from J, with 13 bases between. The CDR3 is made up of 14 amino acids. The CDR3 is CASSPPARHNEQFF. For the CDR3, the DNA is TGTGCCAGCAGTCCCCCGGCCCGCCACAATGAGCAGTTCTTC.

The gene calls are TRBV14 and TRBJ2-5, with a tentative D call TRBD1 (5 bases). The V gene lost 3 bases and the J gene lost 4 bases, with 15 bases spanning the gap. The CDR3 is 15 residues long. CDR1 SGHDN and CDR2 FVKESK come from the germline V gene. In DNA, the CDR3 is TGTGCCAGCAGCCACCCTTCGGACACAAGAGAGACCCAGTACTTC. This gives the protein CASSHPSDTRETQYF.

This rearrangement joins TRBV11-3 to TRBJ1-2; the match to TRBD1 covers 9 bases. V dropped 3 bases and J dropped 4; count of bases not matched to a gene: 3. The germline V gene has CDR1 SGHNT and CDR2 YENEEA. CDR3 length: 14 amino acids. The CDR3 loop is CASSFPGQGYGYTF. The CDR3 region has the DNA TGTGCCAGCAGCTTTCCGGGACAGGGCTATGGCTACACCTTC. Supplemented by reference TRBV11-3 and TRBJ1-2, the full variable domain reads EAGVVQSPRYKIIEKKQPVAFWCNPISGHNTLYWYLQNLGQGPELLIRYENEEAVDDSQLPKDRFSAERLKGVDSTLKIQPAELGDSAVYLCASSFPGQGYGYTFGSGTRLTVV.

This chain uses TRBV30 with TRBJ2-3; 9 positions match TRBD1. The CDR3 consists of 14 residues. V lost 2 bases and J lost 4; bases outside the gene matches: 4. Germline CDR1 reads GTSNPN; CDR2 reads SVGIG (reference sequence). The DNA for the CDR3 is TGTGCCTGGAGTCTTGGACAGGGGTCAGATACGCAGTATTTT. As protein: CAWSLGQGSDTQYF.

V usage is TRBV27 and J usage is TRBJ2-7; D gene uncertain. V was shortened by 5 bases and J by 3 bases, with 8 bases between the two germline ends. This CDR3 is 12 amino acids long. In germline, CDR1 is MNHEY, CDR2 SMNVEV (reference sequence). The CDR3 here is CASSLPGYEQYF. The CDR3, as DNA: TGTGCCAGCAGTCTGCCGGGCTACGAGCAGTACTTC.

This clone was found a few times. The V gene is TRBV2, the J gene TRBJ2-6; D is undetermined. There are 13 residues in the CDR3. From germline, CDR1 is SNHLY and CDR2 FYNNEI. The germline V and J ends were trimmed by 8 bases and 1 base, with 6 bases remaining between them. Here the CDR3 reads CASQKSGANVLTF. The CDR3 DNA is TGTGCCAGCCAGAAATCTGGGGCCAACGTCCTGACTTTC.

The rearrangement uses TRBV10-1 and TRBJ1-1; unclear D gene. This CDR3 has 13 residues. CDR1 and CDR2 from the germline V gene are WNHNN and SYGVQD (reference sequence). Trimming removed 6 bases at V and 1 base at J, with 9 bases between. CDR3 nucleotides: TGCGCCAGCAGCTCCGAACCGAACACTGAAGCTTTCTTT. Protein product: CASSSEPNTEAFF.

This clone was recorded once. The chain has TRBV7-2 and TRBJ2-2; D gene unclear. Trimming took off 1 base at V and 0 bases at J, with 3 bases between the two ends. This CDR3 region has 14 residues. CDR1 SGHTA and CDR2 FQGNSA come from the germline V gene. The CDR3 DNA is TGTGCCAGCAGCTTAGTTTCGAACACCGGGGAGCTGTTTTTT. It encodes CASSLVSNTGELFF.